This TCR beta chain was recovered during a study of neurological immune-mediated disorders. As for the study in general: A relapsing-remitting course was seen in about 90% of the roughly 35 multiple sclerosis patients and a secondary progressive course in 3. Regarding the study as a whole: The absence of any CDR3 amino acid sequence shared by expanded clones across subjects suggests that repertoires were private in all groups. With the multiple sclerosis repertoire cluster, neither clinical nor MRI features showed any association. Phylogenetically, 18 of 34 multiple sclerosis patients' repertoires fell into one related-CDR3 cluster, a possible signature.

One entry per CDR3 protein, called by TCRdb with MiXCR from the 5' RACE reads. The sample holds tens of thousands of distinct CDR3 sequences, 4% to 5.5% seen once. The CDR3 loop spans 17 amino acids. The V segment lost 0 bases and the J segment 1 base; nucleotides outside the gene matches: 6. Germline CDR1 is LNHNV and CDR2 is YYDKDF (reference sequence). The sample holds many counts of this clonotype. Its antigen is still unknown. The chain uses TRBV15 and TRBJ2-4; 7 bases map to TRBD1. The origin of this receptor is a woman between 55 and 75 years old with multiple sclerosis. The sequenced material came from PBMCs. This CDR3 reads CATSRDGTEGAKNIQYF. CDR3 nucleotides: TGTGCCACCAGCAGAGATGGGACAGAGGGGGCCAAAAACATTCAGTACTTC.